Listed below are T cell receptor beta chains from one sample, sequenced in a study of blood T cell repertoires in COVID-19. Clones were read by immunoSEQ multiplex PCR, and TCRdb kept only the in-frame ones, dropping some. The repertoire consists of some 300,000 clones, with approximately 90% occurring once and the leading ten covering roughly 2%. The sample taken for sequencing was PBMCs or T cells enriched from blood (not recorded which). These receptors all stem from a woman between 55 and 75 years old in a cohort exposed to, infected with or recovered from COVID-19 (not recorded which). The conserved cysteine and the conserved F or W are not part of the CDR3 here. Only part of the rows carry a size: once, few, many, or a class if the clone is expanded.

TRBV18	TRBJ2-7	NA	ASSPGMRELEQY
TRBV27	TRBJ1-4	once	ASSPQGLTNEKLF
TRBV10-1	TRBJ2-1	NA	ASSRTGENNEQF
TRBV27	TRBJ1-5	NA	ASRPDRGWNQPQH
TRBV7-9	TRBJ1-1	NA	ASSLLKPYGTEAF
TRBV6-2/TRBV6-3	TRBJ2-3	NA	ASSYSTSGRALTDTQY
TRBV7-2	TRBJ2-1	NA	ASSLLEDGEQF
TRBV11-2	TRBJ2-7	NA	ASSPRVGLVPYEQY
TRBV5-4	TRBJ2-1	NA	ASSPGGSGRAGRGLGEQF
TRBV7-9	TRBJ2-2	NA	ASSLGDSSNTGELF
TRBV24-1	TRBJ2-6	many	ATSATRSSGANVLT
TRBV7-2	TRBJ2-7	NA	ASSSRTRSSYEQY
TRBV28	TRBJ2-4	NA	ASSLIGQGKNIQY
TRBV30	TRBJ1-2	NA	AWSEGVGYT
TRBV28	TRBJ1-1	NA	AIRLRDRGRMNTEAF
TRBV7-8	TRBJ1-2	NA	ASSPYRGQPT
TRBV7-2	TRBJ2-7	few	ASSSLFYEQY
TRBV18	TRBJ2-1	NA	ASSPLSGSSYNEQF
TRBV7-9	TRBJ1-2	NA	ASSFPGGNYGYT
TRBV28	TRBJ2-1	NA	ASSLLAVYNEQF
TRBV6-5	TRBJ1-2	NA	ASSYGGAKAYGYT
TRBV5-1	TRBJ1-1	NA	ASSSTAGNTEAF
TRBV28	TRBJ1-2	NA	ASRGTQGLIGGYT
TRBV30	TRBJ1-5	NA	AWSVWQGDQPQH
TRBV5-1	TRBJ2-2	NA	ASSLAVAGAGTGELF
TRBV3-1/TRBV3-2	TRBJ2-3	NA	ASSPNLGRVTSTDTQY
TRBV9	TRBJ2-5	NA	ASSVAEAGAQY
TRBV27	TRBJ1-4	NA	ASSFSHPQPSLREKLF
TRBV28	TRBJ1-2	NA	ASSSATGEGNYGYT
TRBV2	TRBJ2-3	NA	ASSEPGGRADTQY
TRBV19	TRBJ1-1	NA	ASSATTGGTEAF
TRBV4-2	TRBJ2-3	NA	ASSQEASGSTTDTQY
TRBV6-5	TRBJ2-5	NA	ATQGSGGETQY
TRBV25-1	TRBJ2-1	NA	ASSDGLAVGNEQF
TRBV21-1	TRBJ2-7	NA	ASSKAPGTSSYEQY
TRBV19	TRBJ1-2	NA	ASSIGGRGNYGYT
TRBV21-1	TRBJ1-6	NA	ASSKSEQGWKGDSPLH
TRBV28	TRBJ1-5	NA	ASSYPTGNQPQH
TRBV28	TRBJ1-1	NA	ASILRGLNTEAF
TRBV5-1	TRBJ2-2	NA	ASSVDSYTGELF
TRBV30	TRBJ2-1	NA	AWSTVGLAYNEQF
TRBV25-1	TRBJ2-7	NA	ASSDLTGAHEQY